Below, 16 T cell receptor beta chains from the same sample are listed, as sequenced in a study of T-cell reconstitution after alpha-beta-depleted transplantation in children. Unique molecular identifiers were built into the TCRbeta library. TCRdb reanalysed the PCR reads using MiXCR and keeps one entry per CDR3 protein. In the table there are about 340,000 distinct CDR3 sequences, roughly 15% of which are singletons. Sequenced here: PBMCs, mostly from graft donor cells, sampled 360 days after TCRalphabeta/CD19-depleted stem cell transplant. Receptors originate from a male patient between 2 and 10 years old who had a stem cell transplant for acute lymphoblastic leukemia, so the T cells may come from the graft donor.

In its sample, this clonotype was seen a few times. The chain couples TRBV10-3 to TRBJ2-7; TRBD2 agrees at 10 bases. V gave up 3 bases and J gave up 5 bases; unmatched junction bases: 7. From germline, CDR1 is ENHRY and CDR2 SYGVKD. The CDR3 is 15 residues long. The CDR3 DNA is TGTGCCATCAGTGATTTAGCGGGAGGTCCCAACGAGCAGTACTTC. This gives the protein CAISDLAGGPNEQYF.

Many counts were recorded for this clonotype. The CDR3 reads CASSLPAGQLSYEQYF. The CDR3 coding sequence is TGTGCCAGCAGCTTACCCGCGGGACAGCTCTCCTACGAGCAGTACTTC. The chain recombines TRBV7-2 with TRBJ2-7; tentatively, D is TRBD1 (7 bases). The CDR3 sequence is 16 residues long. CDR1 is SGHTA, CDR2 FQGNSA, per germline. Trimming took 2 bases from V and 0 from J, leaving 14 bases between them.

Ten or more counts support this clonotype. This chain links TRBV20-1 with TRBJ2-4, with a possible D match to TRBD2 (5 bases). The germline V and J ends were trimmed by 3 bases and 7 bases, with 13 bases remaining between them. The length of the CDR3 is 13 residues. Germline V CDR1 and CDR2: DFQATT, SNEGSKA (reference sequence). CDR3 DNA sequence: TGCAGTGCTAGCGCGGGCCTTCGGAACATTCAGTACTTC. It yields the protein CSASAGLRNIQYF.

J is TRBJ2-7 and V is TRBV3-1, with 12 bases aligning to TRBD2. Germline lookup yields CDR1 LGHDT and CDR2 YNNKEL (reference sequence). V shed 5 bases and J 7 bases; nucleotides not matched to a gene: 6. CDR3 length: 14 residues. CDR3 in DNA: TGTGCCAGCAGCGAAACTAGCGGGAGGCCTGAGCAGTACTTC. Translating gives CASSETSGRPEQYF.

This clonotype was counted only a few times. The chain uses TRBV30 and TRBJ2-1, with 8 positions matching TRBD2. CDR3 size: 14 residues. Germline V gene lookup returns CDR1 GTSNPN and CDR2 SVGIG (reference sequence). Trimming at V came to 1 base and at J to 4 bases, leaving 3 bases not matched to a gene. The CDR3 sequence: CAWSAVAGYNEQFF. The CDR3 region has the DNA TGTGCCTGGAGTGCCGTAGCGGGGTACAATGAGCAGTTCTTC.

V gene TRBV6-1 combines with J gene TRBJ2-4, with 12 bases aligning to TRBD2. The CDR3 consists of 17 residues. V shed 4 bases and J 0 bases; nucleotides not matched to a gene: 4. Looked up from germline, CDR1 is MNHNS and CDR2 is SASEGT. DNA for the CDR3: TGTGCCAGCAGTGGAACTAGCGGGAGGCTAGCCAAAAACATTCAGTACTTC. Translation gives CASSGTSGRLAKNIQYF.

The V and J genes are TRBV5-5 and TRBJ1-1; 11 positions agree with TRBD1. This CDR3 comprises 15 residues. The V gene end was trimmed by 0 bases and the J gene end by 10 bases; junction bases not matched to a gene: 8. Germline V lookup: CDR1 SGHKS, CDR2 YYEKEE (reference sequence). DNA of the CDR3: TGTGCCAGCAGCTTGGACGGACAGGGGGCTCGTGGAGCTTTCTTT. Its protein product is CASSLDGQGARGAFF.

About this clonotype itself: This clone may be a read error of a much larger clone one base away. The conserved phenylalanine or tryptophan is not found at the CDR3 terminus, so this likely reflects a read error. The rearrangement joins TRBV12-3 or TRBV12-4 to TRBJ1-1; the match to TRBD1 covers 8 bases. V lost 8 bases and J lost 1; bases outside the gene matches: 3. The CDR3 length is 13 residues. The CDR3: CASVDRGNTEAFS. The DNA for the CDR3 is TGTGCCAGCGTCGACAGGGGGAACACTGAAGCTTTCTCT.

This clonotype was counted at least ten times. V usage is TRBV5-1 and J usage is TRBJ2-3; TRBD2 is a possible D gene (6 bases). Trimming shortened V by 1 base and J by 2 bases, and 11 bases separated the two germline ends. The CDR3 totals 15 residues. Germline lookup yields CDR1 SGHRS and CDR2 YFSETQ. The CDR3 here is CASSLQRVVTDTQYF. CDR3 DNA: TGCGCCAGCAGCTTGCAGCGGGTGGTCACAGATACGCAGTATTTT.

The rearrangement uses TRBV15 and TRBJ2-7; D call uncertain. The germline V and J ends were trimmed by 0 bases and 3 bases, with 6 bases remaining between them. Germline V gene data show CDR1 as LNHNV and CDR2 as YYDKDF (reference sequence). There are 13 residues in the CDR3. Here the CDR3 reads CATSRDMGYEQYF. The DNA of the CDR3 is TGTGCCACCAGCAGAGATATGGGCTACGAGCAGTACTTC.

This clonotype was observed a few times. V is TRBV2 and J is TRBJ1-1; 9 bases match TRBD1. The CDR3 is made up of 15 amino acids. Germline V gene sequence: CDR1 SNHLY, CDR2 FYNNEI. With 7 bases clipped from V and 1 base from J, the junction kept 7 bases outside the gene matches. CDR3 bases: TGTGCCAGCATGGCTCGGGACAGGGCGAACACTGAAGCTTTCTTT. Translated, it gives CASMARDRANTEAFF.

This chain links TRBV6-1 with TRBJ1-1; 7 bases are a match to TRBD1. Trimming took 3 bases from V and 0 from J; bases not matched to a gene: 4. CDR1 and CDR2 from the germline V gene are MNHNS and SASEGT. The CDR3 totals 15 residues. CDR3 sequence (DNA): TGTGCCAGCAGTGATTCGGACAGGTTGAACACTGAAGCTTTCTTT. Its translation: CASSDSDRLNTEAFF.

There are a few counts of this clonotype. V is TRBV11-2 and J is TRBJ1-6; perhaps TRBD1 as D (6 bases). The CDR3 is made up of 13 amino acids. Per the germline V gene, CDR1 is SGHAT and CDR2 is FQNNGV. Deletions cut 10 bases from V and 10 bases from J, with 17 bases between. Written as DNA, the CDR3 is TGTGCCACTTCGTTGGGGGACACCTCACCCCTCCACTTT. It translates to CATSLGDTSPLHF.

This clonotype was observed at least ten times. The rearrangement joins TRBV20-1 to TRBJ2-7, with D possibly matching TRBD1 (5 bases). The germline V gene has CDR1 DFQATT and CDR2 SNEGSKA (reference sequence). The V end was cut by 0 bases, the J end by 3 bases, with 6 bases between. The length of the CDR3 is 12 residues. CDR3: CSAREQVYEQYF. In DNA, the CDR3 is TGCAGTGCTAGAGAACAGGTCTACGAGCAGTACTTC.

The chain couples TRBV3-1 to TRBJ2-4; 12 nucleotides agree with TRBD2. V lost 0 bases and J lost 9; bases outside the gene matches: 3. The CDR3 is 15 residues long. CDR1 is LGHDT and CDR2 is YNNKEL in the germline V gene (reference sequence). For the CDR3, the DNA is TGTGCCAGCAGCCAAGACGCTAGCGGGGGGGGCATTCAGTACTTC. It yields the protein CASSQDASGGGIQYF.

In its sample, this clonotype was seen a few times. The chain combines TRBV12-3 or TRBV12-4 with TRBJ2-7; 7 bases map to TRBD2. Losses at the gene ends were 7 bases for V and 2 bases for J; bases not matched to a gene: 5. This CDR3 is built from 13 residues. CDR3 DNA sequence: TGTGCCAGCACCAACCGGGGGGCCTACGAGCAGTACTTC. Its protein is CASTNRGAYEQYF.